This T cell receptor (beta chain) came from a study of T-cell memory formation after mild COVID-19. TCRdb re-called the 5' RACE reads through MiXCR, storing one row per CDR3 protein. This sample carries about 360,000 distinct CDR3 sequences, approximately 15% of them seen once, and the ten largest clones take less than 25%. V shed 4 bases and J shed 4 bases, with 18 bases lying between them. Germline CDR1 and CDR2: SGHRS and YFSETQ. The CDR3 runs 16 residues. The chain carries TRBV5-1 and TRBJ1-3; no clear D. This TCR was recovered from a man between 18 and 35 years old who had mild COVID-19 (a few samples of this study predate the infection). Cell type and time point are not known. Material: PBMCs or a T cell subset sorted from them (not recorded which). The CDR3 sequence: CASSQPGSTEGNTIYF. The CDR3 nucleotides are TGCGCCAGCAGCCAACCGGGATCAACGGAGGGAAACACCATATATTTT.